This entry concerns a single TCR beta chain. Antigen unknown. This table comes from immunoSEQ multiplex PCR, and its TCRdb copy is limited to in-frame clones, with some not included. There are roughly 20,000 clones in the sample; 85% to 90% occur only once, and 3% to 4.5% lies in the top ten. The data stem from a study of PD-L1 blockade in urothelial cancer. Overall study context: Earlier, patients had received 0 to 3 chemotherapy regimens. Analyses used blood from 3 weeks (second dose) and 6 weeks after treatment start. Study conclusions and caveats: Durable benefit was linked to greater 3-week expansion of tumor-associated blood clones.

Trimming left V 2 bases short and J 2 bases short, with 15 bases between. This CDR3 contains 16 residues. CDR1 and CDR2 from the germline V gene are SGDLS and YYNGEE. The TCR sequence derives from a man in his fifties or sixties with urothelial cancer. The sequencing used PBMCs, collected around atezolizumab (anti-PD-L1) treatment. The genes are TRBV9 and TRBJ2-3; D possibly corresponds to TRBD2 (7 bases). Here the CDR3 DNA reads TGTGCCAGCAGCGTGTTAGGCGGGGGCTCCACAGATACGCAGTATTTT. It specifies CASSVLGGGSTDTQYF.